Listed below are T cell receptor beta chains from one sample, sequenced in a study of neurological immune-mediated disorders. TCRdb re-called the 5' RACE reads through MiXCR, storing one row per CDR3 protein. This sample has about 30,000 distinct CDR3 sequences, with about 15% found just once. Sequenced input: PBMCs. These receptors all come from a man between 65 and 85 years old in good health. Both conserved end residues are part of each CDR3. D genes are given only for firm matches. Only part of the rows carry a size: once, few, many, or a class if the clone is expanded.

>TRBD1|many|TRBJ2-7|TRBV6-2/TRBV6-3
CASAGQGYYEQYF
TGTGCCAGCGCGGGACAGGGGTACTACGAGCAGTACTTC
>-|many|TRBJ1-5|TRBV27
CASSFMPGNQPQHF
TGTGCCAGCAGTTTTATGCCAGGGAATCAGCCCCAGCATTTT
>-|many|TRBJ2-7|TRBV13
CASSRSTRGEQYF
TGTGCCAGCAGCAGGAGTACTCGGGGCGAGCAGTACTTC
>TRBD1|many|TRBJ1-6|TRBV20-1
CSASSGTASNSPLHF
TGCAGTGCTAGTTCTGGGACAGCGTCTAATTCACCCCTCCACTTT
>TRBD2|few|TRBJ2-7|TRBV5-1
CASSSRTSGGAFRRYEQYF
TGCGCCAGCAGCTCCCGGACTAGCGGGGGGGCCTTTAGGCGCTACGAGCAGTACTTC
>-|many|TRBJ1-1|TRBV7-2
CASSPAGLNGQAFF
TGTGCCAGCAGCCCAGCGGGGTTAAATGGGCAAGCTTTCTTT
>-|many|TRBJ2-7|TRBV5-6
CASSLGGGRSYEQYF
TGTGCCAGCAGCTTAGGGGGAGGTCGGTCCTACGAGCAGTACTTC
>TRBD1|-|TRBJ2-2|TRBV18
CASSPRDSPTGELFF
TGTGCCAGCTCACCACGGGACAGCCCCACCGGGGAGCTGTTTTTT
>-|many|TRBJ1-2|TRBV7-2
CASSLLGFTGNYGYTF
TGTGCCAGCAGCTTATTGGGCTTTACAGGGAACTATGGCTACACCTTC
>TRBD2|many|TRBJ2-7|TRBV7-2
CASNLPGTSSREQYF
TGTGCCAGCAACCTACCCGGGACTAGCTCGAGAGAGCAGTACTTC
>TRBD2|-|TRBJ2-3|TRBV7-9
CASSPGLAGEEDTQYF
TGTGCCAGCAGCCCCGGACTAGCGGGAGAGGAAGATACGCAGTATTTT
>-|many|TRBJ1-5|TRBV5-6
CASSNGRVGNQPQHF
TGTGCCAGCAGCAACGGGAGAGTTGGCAATCAGCCCCAGCATTTT
>-|many|TRBJ2-3|TRBV7-2
CASSLARGRGGTDTQYF
TGTGCCAGCAGCTTAGCGAGGGGCAGGGGGGGAACAGATACGCAGTATTTT
>-|many|TRBJ2-3|TRBV28
CASTPSTAFTDTQYF
TGTGCCAGCACTCCATCGACAGCCTTCACAGATACGCAGTATTTT
>-|many|TRBJ2-7|TRBV7-2
CASTYSTGLGPYEQYF
TGTGCCAGCACCTATTCAACAGGATTGGGCCCCTACGAGCAGTACTTC
>TRBD2|many|TRBJ2-2|TRBV7-2
CASSPGLGAGELFF
TGTGCCAGCAGCCCCGGACTAGGGGCCGGGGAGCTGTTTTTT